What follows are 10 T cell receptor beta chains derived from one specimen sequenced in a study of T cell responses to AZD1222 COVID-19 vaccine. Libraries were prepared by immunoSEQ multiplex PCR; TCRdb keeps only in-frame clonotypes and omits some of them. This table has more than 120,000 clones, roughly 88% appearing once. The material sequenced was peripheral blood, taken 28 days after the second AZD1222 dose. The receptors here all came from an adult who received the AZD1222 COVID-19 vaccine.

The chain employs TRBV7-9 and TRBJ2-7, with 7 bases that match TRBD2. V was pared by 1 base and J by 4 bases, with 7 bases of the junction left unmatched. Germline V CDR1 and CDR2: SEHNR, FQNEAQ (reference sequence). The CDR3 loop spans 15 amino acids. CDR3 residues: CASSLVEGGRYEQYF. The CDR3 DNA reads TGTGCCAGCAGCTTAGTTGAGGGAGGGCGATACGAGCAGTACTTC.

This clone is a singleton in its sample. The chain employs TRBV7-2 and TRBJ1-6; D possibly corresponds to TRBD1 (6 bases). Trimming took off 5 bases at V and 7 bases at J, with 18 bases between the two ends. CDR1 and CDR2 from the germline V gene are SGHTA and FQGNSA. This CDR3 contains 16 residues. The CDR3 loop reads CASSLNRGGVNSPLHF. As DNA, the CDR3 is TGTGCCAGCAGCCTGAATCGAGGGGGAGTGAATTCACCCCTCCACTTT.

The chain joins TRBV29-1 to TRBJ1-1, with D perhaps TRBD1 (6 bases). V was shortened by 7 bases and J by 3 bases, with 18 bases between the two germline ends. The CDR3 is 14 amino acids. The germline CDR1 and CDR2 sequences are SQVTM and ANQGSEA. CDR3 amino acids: CSGKGGNRDTEAFF. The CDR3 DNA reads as TGCAGCGGGAAAGGGGGTAATCGGGACACTGAAGCTTTCTTT. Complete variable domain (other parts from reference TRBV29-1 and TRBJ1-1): SAVISQKPSRDICQRGTSLTIQCQVDSQVTMMFWYRQQPGQSLTLIATANQGSEATYESGFVIDKFPISRPNLTFSTLTVSNMSPEDSSIYLCSGKGGNRDTEAFFGQGTRLTVV.

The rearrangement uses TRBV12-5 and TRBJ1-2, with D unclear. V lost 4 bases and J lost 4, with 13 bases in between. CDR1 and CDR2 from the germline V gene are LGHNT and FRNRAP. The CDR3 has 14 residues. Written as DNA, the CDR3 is TGTGCTAGTGGTTCGGCCCGCGATTCCTATGGCTACACCTTC. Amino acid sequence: CASGSARDSYGYTF.

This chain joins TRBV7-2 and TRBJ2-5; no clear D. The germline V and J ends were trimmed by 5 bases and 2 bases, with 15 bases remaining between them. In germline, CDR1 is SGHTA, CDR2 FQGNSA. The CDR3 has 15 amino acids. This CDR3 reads CASSPQWAAQETQYF. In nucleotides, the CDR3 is TGTGCCAGCAGCCCGCAGTGGGCGGCTCAAGAGACCCAGTACTTC.

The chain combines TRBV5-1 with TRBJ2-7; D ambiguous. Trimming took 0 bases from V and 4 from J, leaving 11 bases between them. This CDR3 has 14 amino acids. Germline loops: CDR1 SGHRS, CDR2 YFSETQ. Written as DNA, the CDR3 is TGCGCCAGCAGCTTGGTAGAGGAGTCGTACGAGCAGTACTTC. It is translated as CASSLVEESYEQYF.

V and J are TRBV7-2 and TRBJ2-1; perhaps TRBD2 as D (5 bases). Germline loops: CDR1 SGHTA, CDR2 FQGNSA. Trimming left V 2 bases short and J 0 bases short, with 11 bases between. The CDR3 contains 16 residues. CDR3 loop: CASSLRSGPSYNEQFF. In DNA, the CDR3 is TGTGCCAGCAGCTTAAGGAGCGGACCCTCCTACAATGAGCAGTTCTTC. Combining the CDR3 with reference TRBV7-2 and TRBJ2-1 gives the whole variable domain GAGVSQSPSNKVTEKGKDVELRCDPISGHTALYWYRQSLGQGLEFLIYFQGNSAPDKSGLPSDRFSAERTGGSVSTLTIQRTQQEDSAVYLCASSLRSGPSYNEQFFGPGTRLTVL.

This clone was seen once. The CDR3 is CASSLVGQSYNEQFF. CDR3 DNA sequence: TGTGCCAGCAGCTTAGTCGGTCAGTCCTACAATGAGCAGTTCTTC. This chain joins TRBV7-9 and TRBJ2-1; D is unresolved. CDR3 length: 15 amino acids. CDR1 is SEHNR, CDR2 FQNEAQ, per germline (reference sequence). Trimming pared 1 base from V and 1 base from J, leaving 8 bases between.

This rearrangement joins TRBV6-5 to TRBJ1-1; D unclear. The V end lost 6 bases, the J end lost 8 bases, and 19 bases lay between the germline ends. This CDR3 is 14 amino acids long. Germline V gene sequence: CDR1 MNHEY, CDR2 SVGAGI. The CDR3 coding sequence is TGTGCCAGCAGCTATTCGCCGACAAGGCCAGAAGCTTTCTTT. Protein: CASSYSPTRPEAFF.

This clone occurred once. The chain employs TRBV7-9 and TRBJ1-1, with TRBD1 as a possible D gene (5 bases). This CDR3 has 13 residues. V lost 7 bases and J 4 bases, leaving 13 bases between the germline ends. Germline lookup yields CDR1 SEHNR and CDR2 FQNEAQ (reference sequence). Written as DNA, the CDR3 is TGTGCCAGCAAGATTCAGGGCGGCACTGAAGCTTTCTTT. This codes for CASKIQGGTEAFF.